The T cell receptor beta chain under discussion was sequenced for a study of CD4 T cells in relation to SARS-CoV-2 and coronaviruses. CDR1 is KGHSH, CDR2 LQKENI, per germline. Trimming removed 5 bases from V and 4 bases from J, with 13 bases in between. The CDR3 has 14 residues. Note on this clone: What it binds is not known.

The unexposed donors gave CD4+ T cells in about 2010-2019, prior to COVID-19. After roughly 9 days of culture, CD4+ T cells were isolated. Clones were sequenced by immunoSEQ multiplex PCR, and TCRdb holds only the in-frame ones, with some missing. The sample lists roughly 29,000 clones; over 60% were seen once. The clonotype originates from a human donor in good health. Sequenced material: CD4+ T cells from PBMCs, cultured in vitro. The chain uses TRBV18 and TRBJ2-3; D possibly corresponds to TRBD2 (6 bases). CDR3 nucleotides: TGTGCCAGCTCATCCTCCCCGGGGGCAGATACGCAGTATTTT. Protein sequence: CASSSSPGADTQYF.